This TCR beta chain was identified in a study of T cells in localized non-small cell lung cancer. The V gene lost 4 bases and the J gene lost 0 bases, with 4 bases spanning the gap. The germline gives CDR1 LNHDA, CDR2 SQIVND (reference sequence). The CDR3 runs to 14 residues. TCRdb's table, derived via immunoSEQ multiplex PCR, lists solely in-frame clones and lacks some. The sample records approximately 15,000 clones, around 91% being singletons. Comment on this clone: Its antigen remains unidentified.

Study-level findings and limits: An association was observed between higher blood T cell density and longer overall survival. Clonality of T cells reached its maximum in uninvolved adjacent lung, surpassing tumor.

The clonotype comes from a woman aged 40-70 years with stage III lung adenocarcinoma. Material: peripheral blood mononuclear cells, obtained before any cancer treatment. The chain uses TRBV19 and TRBJ2-6; D not certain. CDR3 bases: TGTGCCAGTAGTACCAACTCTGGGGCCAACGTCCTGACTTTC. Its protein product is CASSTNSGANVLTF.